This TCR beta chain comes out of a study of beta chain features in type 1 diabetes. On the study more broadly: Across the samples, roughly 98 million sorted cells were examined in total.

Study-wide points: Moderate but significant shortening of TCRB CDR3s was recorded in all four CD4+ subsets from Type 1 diabetes patients.

This clone was found many times. Its cognate antigen is unknown. The germline gives CDR1 MDHEN, CDR2 SYDVKM. V gave up 4 bases and J gave up 0 bases, with 19 bases separating them. The CDR3 loop spans 18 amino acids. cDNA synthesis used the whole RNA isolate, giving expressed TCRB sequences. Measured with immunoSEQ multiplex PCR; TCRdb has only the in-frame clones, and not every one. The table records around 690,000 clones, around 12% of them present only once. The J gene is TRBJ2-1, the V gene TRBV28; possible D gene TRBD2, 6 bases. This receptor was taken from a man aged 30 to 39 with type 1 diabetes. The specimen sequenced was naive CD4+ T cells from blood. CDR3 region: CASSSTRAGRGSYNEQFF. CDR3 in DNA: TGTGCCAGCAGTTCCACCCGTGCGGGACGGGGCTCCTACAATGAGCAGTTCTTC. Complete variable domain (other parts from reference TRBV28 and TRBJ2-1): DVKVTQSSRYLVKRTGEKVFLECVQDMDHENMFWYRQDPGLGLRLIYFSYDVKMKEKGDIPEGYSVSREKKERFSLILESASTNQTSMYLCASSSTRAGRGSYNEQFFGPGTRLTVL.